A single sample is the source of the 20 T cell receptor beta chains below, sequenced in a study of T-cell memory formation after mild COVID-19. TCRdb ran MiXCR on the 5' RACE reads and lists one entry per CDR3 protein. The sample includes fewer than 30,000 distinct CDR3 sequences, about 12% of them seen just once. Sequencing used PBMCs or a T cell subset sorted from them (not recorded which). The receptor source for this set is an adult woman who had mild COVID-19 (a few samples of this study predate the infection). Cell type and time point are not known.

This clonotype showed up many times. This chain connects TRBV7-9 to TRBJ2-2, with 8 bases that match TRBD2. Per the germline V gene, CDR1 is SEHNR and CDR2 is FQNEAQ (reference sequence). Unmatched junction bases numbered 12, after V lost 5 bases and J lost 7 bases. The CDR3 runs to 16 residues. The chain's CDR3 is CASSTPRGGHVGELFF. In DNA, the CDR3 is TGTGCCAGCAGCACGCCCCGGGGGGGGCATGTCGGGGAGCTGTTTTTT.

This clonotype has ten or more counts. The chain uses TRBV13 and TRBJ1-4, with D maybe TRBD1 (5 bases). The length of the CDR3 is 16 residues. In germline, CDR1 is PRHDT, CDR2 FYEKMQ (reference sequence). V was shortened by 4 bases and J by 0 bases, with 12 bases between the two germline ends. This CDR3 is CASSYRGTATNEKLFF. CDR3 sequence (DNA): TGTGCCAGCAGCTACCGTGGGACCGCAACTAATGAAAAACTGTTTTTT. The complete variable domain, with remaining parts taken from reference TRBV13 and TRBJ1-4, reads AAGVIQSPRHLIKEKRETATLKCYPIPRHDTVYWYQQGPGQDPQFLISFYEKMQSDKGSIPDRFSAQQFSDYHSELNMSSLELGDSALYFCASSYRGTATNEKLFFGSGTQLSVL.

Many counts were recorded for this clonotype. The chain recombines TRBV11-3 with TRBJ2-1; 8 nucleotides line up with TRBD2. This CDR3 is 16 amino acids long. Germline values: CDR1 SGHNT, CDR2 YENEEA. After removal of 4 bases from V and 5 bases from J, the junction contained 10 bases not matched to a gene. Written as DNA, the CDR3 is TGTGCCAGCAGCTCTAGGGGAGTAGCGGGAAACAATGAGCAGTTCTTC. Residues: CASSSRGVAGNNEQFF.

This clonotype was recorded at least ten times. This sequence joins TRBV5-1 and TRBJ2-3; 9 nucleotides match TRBD1. The junction had 13 bases not matched to a gene; V was cut back by 4 bases and J by 4 bases. CDR1 is SGHRS, CDR2 YFSETQ, per germline. The CDR3 is 17 amino acids. CDR3 in amino acids: CASSVRPGQGNADTQYF. Here the CDR3 DNA reads TGCGCCAGCAGCGTTCGCCCGGGACAGGGAAACGCAGATACGCAGTATTTT.

This clonotype has a count of ten or more. V is TRBV13 and J is TRBJ2-5, with 12 bases fitting TRBD2. From germline, CDR1 is PRHDT and CDR2 FYEKMQ (reference sequence). The ends lost 4 bases at V and 5 bases at J; junction bases unmatched: 11. This CDR3 has 17 residues. The CDR3 loop reads CASSSGPRLAGVETQYF. DNA for the CDR3: TGTGCCAGCAGCTCCGGCCCGAGACTAGCGGGAGTCGAGACCCAGTACTTC.

This clonotype showed up many times. V gene TRBV12-3 or TRBV12-4 combines with J gene TRBJ2-1; 12 positions agree with TRBD1. V was clipped by 6 bases and J by 5 bases; unmatched bases: 2. There are 14 residues in the CDR3. The chain's CDR3 is CASRGTGGHNEQFF. DNA of the CDR3: TGTGCCAGCAGGGGGACAGGGGGCCACAATGAGCAGTTCTTC.

This clonotype occurred many times. The rearrangement links TRBV9 to TRBJ1-6, with D hard to call. The germline V and J ends were trimmed by 0 bases and 6 bases, with 7 bases remaining between them. Germline loops: CDR1 SGDLS, CDR2 YYNGEE. The CDR3 contains 14 residues. In DNA, the CDR3 is TGTGCCAGCAGCGTAGGAACCGTTAATTCACCCCTCCACTTT. It translates to CASSVGTVNSPLHF.

This clonotype was recorded at least ten times. The rearrangement links TRBV12-3 or TRBV12-4 to TRBJ2-6; tentative D call: TRBD2 (5 bases). V lost 5 bases and J 0 bases, leaving 11 bases between the germline ends. This CDR3 contains 16 residues. The CDR3 here is CASSRGSSSGANVLTF. The CDR3 DNA follows: TGTGCCAGCAGTCGGGGTAGTAGCTCTGGGGCCAACGTCCTGACTTTC.

This clonotype was seen at least ten times. The rearrangement joins TRBV6-2 or TRBV6-3 to TRBJ2-1, with 7 bases matching TRBD1. Per germline, CDR1 MNHEY and CDR2 SVGEGT. The length of the CDR3 is 16 residues. The V and J ends lost 6 bases and 0 bases, in that order; junction bases with no gene match: 8. CDR3 in amino acids: CASRNPQGSSYNEQFF. CDR3 DNA: TGTGCCAGCAGAAACCCACAGGGGAGCTCCTACAATGAGCAGTTCTTC.

Ten or more counts support this clonotype. V is TRBV4-3 and J is TRBJ2-3; D not resolved. The CDR3 contains 14 residues. V was clipped by 0 bases and J by 1 base, with 5 bases between them. From germline, CDR1 is LGHNA and CDR2 YSLEER. The CDR3 sequence is CASSQDFGTDTQYF. CDR3 sequence (DNA): TGCGCCAGCAGCCAAGATTTCGGCACAGATACGCAGTATTTT.

This clonotype was detected many times. This CDR3 reads CASSLVPGQLSYEQYF. The DNA of the CDR3 is TGTGCCAGCAGCTTAGTTCCAGGGCAACTTTCCTACGAGCAGTACTTC. The gene calls are TRBV7-8 and TRBJ2-7, with D tentatively TRBD1 (5 bases). The germline gives CDR1 SGHVS, CDR2 FQNEAQ. There are 16 residues in the CDR3. The V end lost 1 base, the J end lost 1 base, and 14 bases lay between the germline ends.

This clonotype was picked up many times. The V call is TRBV30, the J call TRBJ1-2; D not resolved. The CDR3 runs to 13 residues. Trimming took off 1 base at V and 4 bases at J, with 10 bases between the two ends. CDR1 is GTSNPN, CDR2 SVGIG, per germline (reference sequence). CDR3 sequence: CAWSAGVGYGYTF. Here the CDR3 DNA reads TGTGCCTGGAGTGCCGGCGTAGGCTATGGCTACACCTTC.

This clonotype was seen at least ten times. V and J are TRBV29-1 and TRBJ2-1, with a tentative D call TRBD2 (5 bases). V lost 4 bases and J lost 11, with 21 bases in between. The CDR3 runs 14 residues. Germline V CDR1 and CDR2: SQVTM, ANQGSEA. The CDR3 DNA follows: TGCAGCGTTGGGGTGGACTCCCTGGTCGGTCAGCAGTTCTTC. Translating it yields CSVGVDSLVGQQFF.

This clonotype was seen repeatedly, ten times or more. The chain has TRBV7-2 and TRBJ1-3, with unresolved D. The CDR3 runs 14 residues. V was shortened by 1 base and J by 0 bases, with 4 bases between the two germline ends. CDR1 is SGHTA, CDR2 FQGNSA, per germline. The CDR3 reads CASSLGNSGNTIYF. CDR3 DNA sequence: TGTGCCAGCAGCTTAGGGAACTCTGGAAACACCATATATTTT.

This clonotype occurred many times. This chain joins TRBV2 and TRBJ1-2; maybe TRBD1 (5 bases). Germline V CDR1 and CDR2: SNHLY, FYNNEI. The CDR3 has 13 residues. V was trimmed by 5 bases and J by 2 bases, leaving 9 bases between them. DNA for the CDR3: TGTGCCAGCAGTCCGGGACGGAACTATGGCTACACCTTC. It encodes CASSPGRNYGYTF.

At least ten counts were recorded for this clonotype. This sequence joins TRBV5-1 and TRBJ2-1, with a weak D call TRBD1 (5 bases). Trimming removed 5 bases at V and 7 bases at J, with 16 bases between. The CDR3 consists of 14 residues. Germline V gene data show CDR1 as SGHRS and CDR2 as YFSETQ. The chain's CDR3 is CASRRQGMGNEQFF. CDR3 in DNA: TGCGCCAGCAGACGTCAGGGAATGGGAAATGAGCAGTTCTTC. The variable domain in full, completed from reference TRBV5-1 and TRBJ2-1, reads KAGVTQTPRYLIKTRGQQVTLSCSPISGHRSVSWYQQTPGQGLQFLFEYFSETQRNKGNFPGRFSGRQFSNSRSEMNVSTLELGDSALYLCASRRQGMGNEQFFGPGTRLTVL.

This clonotype was recorded many times. This chain connects TRBV24-1 to TRBJ2-1; 7 bases map to TRBD1. CDR1 KGHDR and CDR2 SFDVKD come from the germline V gene. The CDR3 is made up of 15 amino acids. Trimming took 5 bases from V and 5 from J; bases not matched to a gene: 8. Here the CDR3 reads CATSGQTGPDNEQFF. In DNA, the CDR3 is TGTGCCACCAGTGGACAGACAGGGCCCGACAATGAGCAGTTCTTC.

The chain employs TRBV5-6 and TRBJ1-3; D is unresolved. The CDR3 spans 14 residues. V was cut by 0 bases and J by 0 bases, with 4 bases left in between. Germline V lookup: CDR1 SGHDT, CDR2 YYEEEE. In DNA form, the CDR3 reads TGTGCCAGCAGCTTGGTAAGCTCTGGAAACACCATATATTTT. Translated, it gives CASSLVSSGNTIYF.

This clonotype was counted many times. The chain recombines TRBV6-6 with TRBJ2-6; the D is unclear. The CDR3 spans 13 residues. Germline V CDR1 and CDR2: MNHNY, SVGAGI (reference sequence). With 5 bases removed from V and 2 bases from J, the gap between germline ends came to 4 bases. The CDR3 coding sequence is TGTGCCAGCAGTGACCCTGGGGCCAACGTCCTGACTTTC. This sequence encodes CASSDPGANVLTF.

This clonotype was seen repeatedly, ten times or more. The chain couples TRBV5-1 to TRBJ2-5; 13 nucleotides agree with TRBD2. This CDR3 has 18 residues. Germline assignment: CDR1 SGHRS and CDR2 YFSETQ. The junction had 10 bases not matched to a gene; V was cut back by 0 bases and J by 5 bases. The CDR3 bases are TGCGCCAGCAGCTTGGGGCGAACCGGACTAGCGGGGGTTGAGACCCAGTACTTC. Encoded protein: CASSLGRTGLAGVETQYF.